A single TCR beta chain is shown here with its context. The specificity of this receptor is unknown. No base qualities exist here, and no much larger clone lies one base off it. This sample stems from a study of lymphopenia after photon versus proton radiotherapy (dated by TCRdb to the late 2010s). Regarding the study in general: Photon and proton radiation therapy were compared by the study for their immunological effects in patients with gastrointestinal tumors who developed high-grade lymphopenia. The cohort comprised roughly 20 patients with gastrointestinal tumors who received either photon or proton therapy and then developed lymphopenia. The goal of the study was to characterize the differences between the two radiation modalities in how they affect the immune system. Beyond this particular receptor, the publication reports: Proton-treated patients stayed relatively stable during treatment, while photon-treated patients lost naive T cells and TCR diversity and gained effector/memory populations. The survival association was assessed only in patients who died, and better survival with proton therapy was presented by the authors as a possibility rather than a demonstrated result. Across the cohort, among patients who died, a greater drop in TCR diversity after the nadir was inversely correlated with overall survival time. After the lymphocyte count nadir, photon-treated repertoires showed oligoclonal expansion, especially of CD8+ Temra cells, which drove the drop in diversity.

The method was the immunoSEQ multiplex PCR assay. T cell repertoires were profiled by deep sequencing of rearranged TCR beta loci, alongside multiparametric flow cytometry. The table comes from immuneACCESS by way of TCRdb, which keeps in-frame sequences with V and J called. Part of the clones is missing from these tables; in studies checked, under half for an unresolved V gene and the rest for unknown reasons. The sample records some 3,300 clones, roughly 80% of which are singletons. The ten largest clones capture 53% of the sample. The CDR3 covers 15 residues, taking in both the cysteine and the phenylalanine. Here the CDR3 DNA is all that survives: 45 bases in frame from base 1. Trimming removed 3 bases from V and 1 base from J, leaving 7 bases between the germline ends. CDR1 and CDR2, looked up from the germline V gene, are KGHSH and LQKENI.

This TCR derives from an elderly man with esophageal cancer. Recombination connected TRBV18 to TRBJ2-6; the D region possibly corresponds to TRBD2 (6 bases align). Sequencing was performed on peripheral blood, taken from a patient treated with proton-based radiotherapy. The DNA is as follows: TGTGCCAGCTCACCTGCGGGGTCTGGGGCCAACGTCCTGACTTTC. This encodes CASSPAGSGANVLTF.